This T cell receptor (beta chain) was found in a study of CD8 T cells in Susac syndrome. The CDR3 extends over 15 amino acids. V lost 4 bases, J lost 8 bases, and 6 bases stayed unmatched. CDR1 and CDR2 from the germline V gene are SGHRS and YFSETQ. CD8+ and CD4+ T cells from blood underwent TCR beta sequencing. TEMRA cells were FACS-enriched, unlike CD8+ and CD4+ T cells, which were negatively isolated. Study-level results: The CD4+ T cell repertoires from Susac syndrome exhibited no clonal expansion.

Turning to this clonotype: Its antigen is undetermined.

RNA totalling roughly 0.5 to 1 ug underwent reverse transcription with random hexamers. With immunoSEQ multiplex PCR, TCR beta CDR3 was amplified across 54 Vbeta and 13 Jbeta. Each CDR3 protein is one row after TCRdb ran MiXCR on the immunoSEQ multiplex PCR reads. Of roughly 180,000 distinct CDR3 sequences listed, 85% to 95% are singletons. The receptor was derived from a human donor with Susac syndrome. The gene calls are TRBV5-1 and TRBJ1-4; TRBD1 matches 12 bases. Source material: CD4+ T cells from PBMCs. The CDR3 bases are TGCGCCAGCAGCCGGGGGACAGGGGGCGCAGAAAAACTGTTTTTT. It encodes CASSRGTGGAEKLFF.